Given below is one T cell receptor (beta chain) in context. Its cognate antigen has yet to be identified. Qualities for individual bases were not recorded, and no much larger clone is one base off. In the prospective study, participants were roughly 18 to 100 years old, resided in fewer than 25 geographic areas of the United States, and were enrolled through a virtual design. To assign participants to cohorts, the prospective study relied on clinical history that participants themselves reported in a screening survey and a study questionnaire. Exposed participants were defined as having been in contact with someone with a PCR-confirmed or clinician-diagnosed COVID-19 case within 2 weeks of study entry. Mobile phlebotomists in the prospective study collected whole blood, serum and a nasopharyngeal or oropharyngeal swab from every participant. Over a roughly 2-month period, participants in the prospective study had the option of providing additional blood draws and questionnaires. Before DNA extraction, prospective study blood samples were shipped either frozen or at room temperature.

These data belong to a study of blood T cell repertoires in COVID-19 (dated by TCRdb to between 2020 and 2021). The study in broad terms: The collaborator samples originated in the United States, Italy and Spain and spanned the acute and convalescent phases of COVID-19. The samples were drawn from the first 160 participants of the ongoing ImmuneRACE study and from 1,200 or so subjects provided by 6 global collaborators. The repertoires were made available in a free public database intended to serve as a resource for research on the immune response to SARS-CoV-2. The material from the prospective study consisted of cDNA or gDNA derived from T cells, B-cell-depleted T cells, or PBMCs. Nearly every sample came with metadata listing a de-identified subject ID, COVID-19 status, age in years and sex. Where available, HLA class I and class II types were obtained from metadata supplied by the sample provider rather than from assay-based typing. The dataset comprised deeply sampled blood TCRbeta repertoires from subjects exposed to, actively infected with, or recovered from COVID-19.

The immunoSEQ Assay, a bias-controlled multiplex PCR, was used to amplify TCRbeta CDR3 regions from genomic DNA. As for the authors' bioinformatics: Nucleated cell counts per sample were estimated from amplification of reference gene primers within the assay. To quantify the absolute abundance of each unique TCRbeta CDR3 rearrangement, sequence reads were collapsed and filtered. For each sample, productive Simpson clonality was calculated as the square root of Simpson's diversity index over productive rearrangements. TCRdb obtained this table from immuneACCESS and retained in-frame rearrangements with V and J assigned. These tables miss some clones; where compared with another copy, unresolved V genes account for less than half of the shortfall, and the remainder is unexplained. V and J calls and clone size are as listed in that table; D and trimming were resolved from the DNA. The sample table records about 430,000 clones; nearly 90% of these occur just once. The ten most abundant clones make up 1.4% of the sample.

Broader findings and caveats from the paper: The quantity of clinical and demographic metadata differed by source and by participant and was supplied without curation.

CDR1 and CDR2, per the germline V gene, are SNHLY and FYNNEI. V is reduced by 2 bases and J by 2 bases, leaving a spacing of 17 bases between them. The CDR3 starts with the cysteine, ends with the phenylalanine, and has 17 residues. CDR3 DNA only is kept here, 51 bases in frame from base 1. This receptor was taken from a woman aged 18-29 years who had been exposed to COVID-19. The V and J segments used are TRBV2 and TRBJ2-3, with TRBD1 as a weak D call on 6 bases. The sequenced sample consisted of PBMCs or T cells enriched from blood (not recorded which). The bases are TGTGCCAGCAGTGAACTCGGCCGTACAGGGCCCACAGATACGCAGTATTTT. Translation gives CASSELGRTGPTDTQYF.